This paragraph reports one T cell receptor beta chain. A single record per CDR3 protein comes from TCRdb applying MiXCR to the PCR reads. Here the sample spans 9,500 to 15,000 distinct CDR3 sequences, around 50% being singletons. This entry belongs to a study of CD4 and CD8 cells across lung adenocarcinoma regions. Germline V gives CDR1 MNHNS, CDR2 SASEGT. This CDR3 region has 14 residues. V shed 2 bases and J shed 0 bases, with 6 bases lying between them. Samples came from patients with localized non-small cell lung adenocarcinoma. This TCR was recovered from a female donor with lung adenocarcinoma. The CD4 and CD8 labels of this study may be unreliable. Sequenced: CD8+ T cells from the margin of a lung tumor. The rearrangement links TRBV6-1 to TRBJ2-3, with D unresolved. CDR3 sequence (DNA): TGTGCCAGCAGTGAACTCCCCAGCACAGATACGCAGTATTTT. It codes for CASSELPSTDTQYF.